This is a list of T cell receptor beta chains from one sample in a study of blood T cell repertoires in COVID-19. Repertoires were generated with immunoSEQ multiplex PCR, while TCRdb's copy carries only in-frame clones and drops some. The sample contains hundreds of thousands of clones, approximately 90% of which appear only once. The sample taken for sequencing was peripheral blood. The receptors were gathered from a woman between 45 and 60 years old with COVID-19, enrolled during active disease. Each CDR3 is given with its conserved first and last residue. D genes are given only for firm matches. Clone sizes are given selectively: once, few, many, or a class where the clone is expanded.

clone_size,j_call,v_call,d_call,cdr3_nt,cdr3_aa
.,TRBJ1-1,TRBV11-3,.,TGTGCCAGCAGCTCCGAGGCCTCCACTGAAGCTTTCTTT,CASSSEASTEAFF
.,TRBJ2-7,TRBV6-6,TRBD1,TGTGCCAGCAGTTATACAGGGGCCGGCTCCTACGAGCAGTACTTC,CASSYTGAGSYEQYF
once,TRBJ2-5,TRBV4-1,.,TGCGCCAGCAGCCATCCAGCCTATCGGGGAGAGACCCAGTACTTC,CASSHPAYRGETQYF
.,TRBJ1-4,TRBV15,.,TGTGCCACCCAGTACGTCCCAGCGGATCCTCCAAAACTGTTTTTT,CATQYVPADPPKLFF
once,TRBJ2-3,TRBV6-5,.,TGTGCCAGCAGTTACCGTGGGCTCGGCACAGATACGCAGTATTTT,CASSYRGLGTDTQYF
.,TRBJ1-4,TRBV27,TRBD1,TGTGCCAGCAGTCCCTGGACAGGGATTGCTGAAAAACTGTTTTTT,CASSPWTGIAEKLFF
.,TRBJ1-1,TRBV30,.,TGTGCCTGGATGTGGCTGCCGAACACTGAAGCTTTCTTT,CAWMWLPNTEAFF
.,TRBJ1-2,TRBV15,TRBD1,TGTGCCACCAGCAGAGGACAGGGGGCGAACTATGGCTACACCTTC,CATSRGQGANYGYTF
.,TRBJ1-3,TRBV4-2,.,TGTGCCAGCAGCCAAGATGAAACTTCTGGAAACACCATATATTTT,CASSQDETSGNTIYF
.,TRBJ2-3,TRBV30,.,TGTGCCTGGAGGGGGGGGCCCATCACAGATACGCAGTATTTT,CAWRGGPITDTQYF
.,TRBJ2-1,TRBV9,TRBD1,TGTGCCAGCAGCGTATCAGGACAGGAGTACAATGAGCAGTTCTTC,CASSVSGQEYNEQFF
few,TRBJ2-3,TRBV2,.,TGTGCCAGCAGTGAAGGTCAGGGCCACACAGATACGCAGTATTTT,CASSEGQGHTDTQYF
.,TRBJ1-2,TRBV7-9,TRBD1,TGTGCCAGCAGCTTCTGGGACAGGGGGGACTATGGCTACACCTTC,CASSFWDRGDYGYTF
.,TRBJ2-7,TRBV20-1,TRBD2,TGCAGTGCTAGTATGGCTAGCGGGGGTTCCTACGAGCAGTACTTC,CSASMASGGSYEQYF
.,TRBJ2-1,TRBV9,.,TGTGCCAGCAGCTTTCGAGACTGGGATGAGCAGTTCTTC,CASSFRDWDEQFF
.,TRBJ2-1,TRBV12-5,TRBD2,TGTGCTGGCGGGGGGTCCTCCTACAATGAGCAGTTCTTC,CAGGGSSYNEQFF
few,TRBJ2-7,TRBV3-1/TRBV3-2,.,TGTGCCAGCAGCCAAAGGTGGGACATCTACGAGCAGTACTTC,CASSQRWDIYEQYF
.,TRBJ2-2,TRBV14,.,TGTGCCAGCAGGGCCGCCGGGGAGCTGTTTTTT,CASRAAGELFF
.,TRBJ2-2,TRBV19,.,TGTGCCAGTATGGCTCCGAACACCGGGGAGCTGTTTTTT,CASMAPNTGELFF
.,TRBJ1-1,TRBV6-5,TRBD1,TGTGCCAGCAGTTCCCATCAGGGGGCGGTGGCTTTCTTT,CASSSHQGAVAFF
few,TRBJ1-3,TRBV18,.,TGTGCCAGCTCACCCGGCAGGATTTCTGGAAACACCATATATTTT,CASSPGRISGNTIYF
.,TRBJ1-1,TRBV6-1,TRBD1,TGTGCCAGCAGTGAAGGGAGGGGGCGGTTGAACACTGAAGCTTTCTTT,CASSEGRGRLNTEAFF
.,TRBJ1-4,TRBV25-1,.,TGTGCCAGAGGGGGGGCAACTAATGAAAAACTGTTTTTT,CARGGATNEKLFF
.,TRBJ2-1,TRBV10-3,.,TGTGCCATTGGACCCCTGGGTGGGGGGGCTTACAATGAGCAGTTCTTC,CAIGPLGGGAYNEQFF
.,TRBJ1-5,TRBV27,.,TGTGCCAGCAGTTGGACAGGCAATCAGCCCCAGCATTTT,CASSWTGNQPQHF
.,TRBJ2-1,TRBV12-5,TRBD2,TGTGCTAGCGCCCGGGACTTAGCGGGGGGTTCTGAGCAGTTCTTC,CASARDLAGGSEQFF
.,TRBJ2-3,TRBV5-1,TRBD1,TGCGCCAGCAGCGATCTCCACTCCGGGACAGGGAACACAGATACGCAGTATTTT,CASSDLHSGTGNTDTQYF
.,TRBJ2-2,TRBV9,.,TGTGCCAGCAGCGTGGCATCCGGGGAGCTGTTTTTT,CASSVASGELFF
.,TRBJ2-2,TRBV19,.,TGTGCCAGTATTCCCGGGACTCACGTACAGACCGGGGAGCTGTTTTTT,CASIPGTHVQTGELFF
.,TRBJ1-2,TRBV3-1/TRBV3-2,.,TGTGCCAGCAGCCAAGTGCGCCCGAACTCCGTAGGCTACACCTTC,CASSQVRPNSVGYTF
.,TRBJ2-2,TRBV21-1,.,TGTGCCAGCAACCCGGGGAGGACGAACACCGGGGAGCTGTTTTTT,CASNPGRTNTGELFF
once,TRBJ1-2,TRBV12-3/TRBV12-4,.,TGTGCCAGCAGTCCGGACACGGATGGCTACACCTTC,CASSPDTDGYTF